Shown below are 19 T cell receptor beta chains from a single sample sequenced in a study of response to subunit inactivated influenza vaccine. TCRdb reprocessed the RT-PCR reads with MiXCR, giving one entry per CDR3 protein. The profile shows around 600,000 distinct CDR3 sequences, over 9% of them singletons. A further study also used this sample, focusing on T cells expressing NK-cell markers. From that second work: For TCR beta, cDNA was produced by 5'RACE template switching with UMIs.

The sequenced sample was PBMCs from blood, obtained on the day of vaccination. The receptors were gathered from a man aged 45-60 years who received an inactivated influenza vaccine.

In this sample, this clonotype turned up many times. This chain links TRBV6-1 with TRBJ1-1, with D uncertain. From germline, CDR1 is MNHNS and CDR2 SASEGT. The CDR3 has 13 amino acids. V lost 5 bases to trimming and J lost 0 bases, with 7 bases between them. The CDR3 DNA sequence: TGTGCCAGCAGTCCCGCCTTGAACACTGAAGCTTTCTTT. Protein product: CASSPALNTEAFF.

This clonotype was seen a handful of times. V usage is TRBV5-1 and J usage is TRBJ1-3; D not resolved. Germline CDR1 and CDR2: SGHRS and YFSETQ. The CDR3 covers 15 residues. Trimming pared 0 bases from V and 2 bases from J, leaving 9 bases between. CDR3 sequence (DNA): TGCGCCAGCAGCTTGGATTCCGGACCTGGAAACACCATATATTTT. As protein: CASSLDSGPGNTIYF.

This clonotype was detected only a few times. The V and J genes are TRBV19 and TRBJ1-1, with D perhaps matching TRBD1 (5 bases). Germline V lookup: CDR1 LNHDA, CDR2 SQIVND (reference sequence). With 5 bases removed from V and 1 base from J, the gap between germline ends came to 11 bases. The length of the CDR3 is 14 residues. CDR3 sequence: CASSPTRGNTEAFF. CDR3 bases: TGTGCCAGTAGTCCGACGAGGGGGAACACTGAAGCTTTCTTT.

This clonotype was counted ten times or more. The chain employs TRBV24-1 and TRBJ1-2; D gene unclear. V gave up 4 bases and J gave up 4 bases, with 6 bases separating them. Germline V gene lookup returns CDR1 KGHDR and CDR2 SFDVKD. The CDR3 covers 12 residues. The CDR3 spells CATSEGPYGYTF. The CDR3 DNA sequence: TGTGCCACCAGTGAGGGCCCCTATGGCTACACCTTC.

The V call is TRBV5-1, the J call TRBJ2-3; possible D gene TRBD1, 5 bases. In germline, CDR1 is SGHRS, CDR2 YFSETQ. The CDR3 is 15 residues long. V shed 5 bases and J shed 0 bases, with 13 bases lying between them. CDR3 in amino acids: CASSHDSVSTDTQYF. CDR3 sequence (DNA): TGCGCCAGCAGTCACGACAGCGTTAGCACAGATACGCAGTATTTT.

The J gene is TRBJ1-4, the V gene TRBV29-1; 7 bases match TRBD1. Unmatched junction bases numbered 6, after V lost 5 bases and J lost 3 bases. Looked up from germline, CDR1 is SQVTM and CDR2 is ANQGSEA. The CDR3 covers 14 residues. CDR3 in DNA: TGCAGCGTTTCCCAGGGGGGAGCTAATGAAAAACTGTTTTTT. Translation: CSVSQGGANEKLFF.

For the CDR3, the DNA is TGTGCCAGCAGCACTTTCGGGGGAGTGAATGAGCAGTTCTTC. This encodes CASSTFGGVNEQFF. This rearrangement joins TRBV12-3 or TRBV12-4 to TRBJ2-1; a possible D gene is TRBD2 (6 bases). V was trimmed by 6 bases and J by 7 bases, leaving 16 bases between them. This CDR3 is 14 amino acids long.

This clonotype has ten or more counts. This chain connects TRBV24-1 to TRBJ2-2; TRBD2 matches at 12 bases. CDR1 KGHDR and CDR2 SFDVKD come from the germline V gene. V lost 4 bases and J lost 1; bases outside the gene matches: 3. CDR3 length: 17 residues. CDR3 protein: CATSDRTSGMNTGELFF. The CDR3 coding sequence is TGTGCCACCAGTGACAGGACTAGCGGGATGAACACCGGGGAGCTGTTTTTT.

The CDR3 region has the DNA TGTGCCAGCAGCTACGGGACAGGGCGGCTCGAGACCCAGTACTTC. This translates into CASSYGTGRLETQYF. The chain has TRBV6-5 and TRBJ2-5; 9 positions match TRBD1. Germline CDR1 MNHEY, CDR2 SVGAGI. Unmatched junction bases numbered 10, after V lost 6 bases and J lost 5 bases. The CDR3 totals 15 residues.

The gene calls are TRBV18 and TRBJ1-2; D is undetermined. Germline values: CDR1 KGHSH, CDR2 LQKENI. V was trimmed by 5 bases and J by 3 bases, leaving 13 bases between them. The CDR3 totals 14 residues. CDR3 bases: TGTGCCAGCTCATCACTAGGAGGCTACTATGGCTACACCTTC. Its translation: CASSSLGGYYGYTF.

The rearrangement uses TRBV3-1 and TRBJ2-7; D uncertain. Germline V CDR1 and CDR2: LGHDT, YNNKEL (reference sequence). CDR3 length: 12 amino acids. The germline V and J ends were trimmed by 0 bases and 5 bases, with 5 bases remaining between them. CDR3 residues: CASSQDHHEQYF. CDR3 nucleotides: TGTGCCAGCAGCCAAGATCACCACGAGCAGTACTTC.

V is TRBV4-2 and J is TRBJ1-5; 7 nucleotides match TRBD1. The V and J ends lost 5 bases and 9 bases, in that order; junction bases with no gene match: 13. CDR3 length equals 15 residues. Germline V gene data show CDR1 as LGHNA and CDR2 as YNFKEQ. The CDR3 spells CASSVGRTGTRPQHF. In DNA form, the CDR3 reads TGTGCCAGCAGCGTAGGAAGGACAGGAACTAGGCCCCAGCATTTT.

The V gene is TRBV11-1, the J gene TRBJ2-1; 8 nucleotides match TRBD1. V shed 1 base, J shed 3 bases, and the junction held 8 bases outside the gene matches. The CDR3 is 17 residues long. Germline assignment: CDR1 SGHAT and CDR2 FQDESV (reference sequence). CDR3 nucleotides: TGTGCCAGCAGCTTAGAGAGTCAGGGGGCTAACTACAATGAGCAGTTCTTC. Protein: CASSLESQGANYNEQFF.

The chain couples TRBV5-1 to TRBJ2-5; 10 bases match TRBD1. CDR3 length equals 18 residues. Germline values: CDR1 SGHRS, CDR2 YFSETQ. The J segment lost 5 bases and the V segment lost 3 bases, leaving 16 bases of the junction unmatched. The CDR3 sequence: CASSSTAGTGAGSETQYF. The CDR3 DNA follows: TGCGCCAGCAGCTCGACAGCCGGGACAGGGGCTGGAAGTGAGACCCAGTACTTC.

CDR3 sequence: CASSFSAAEAFF. The CDR3, as DNA: TGTGCCAGCAGTTTTTCGGCGGCTGAAGCTTTCTTT. V gene TRBV12-3 or TRBV12-4 combines with J gene TRBJ1-1; D is uncertain. The CDR3 covers 12 residues. V lost 3 bases to trimming and J lost 6 bases, with 8 bases between them.

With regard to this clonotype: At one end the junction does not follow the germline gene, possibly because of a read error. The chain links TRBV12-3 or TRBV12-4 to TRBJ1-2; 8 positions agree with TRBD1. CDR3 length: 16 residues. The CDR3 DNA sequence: TGTGCCAGCAGTCTTCGGACAGGGAGATTTAACTATGGTTACACCTTC. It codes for CASSLRTGRFNYGYTF.

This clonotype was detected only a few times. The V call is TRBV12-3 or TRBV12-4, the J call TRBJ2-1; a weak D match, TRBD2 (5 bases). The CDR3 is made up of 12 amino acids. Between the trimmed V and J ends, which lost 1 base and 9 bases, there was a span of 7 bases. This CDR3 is CASSLGGIEQFF. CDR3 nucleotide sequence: TGTGCCAGCAGTTTAGGAGGGATTGAGCAGTTCTTC.

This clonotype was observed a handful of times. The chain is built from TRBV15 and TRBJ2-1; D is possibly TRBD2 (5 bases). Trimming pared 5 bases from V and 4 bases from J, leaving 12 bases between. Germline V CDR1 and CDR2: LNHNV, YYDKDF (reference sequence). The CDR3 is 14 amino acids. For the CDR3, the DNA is TGTGCCACCAGCCTCTCGGACTTTTACAATGAGCAGTTCTTC. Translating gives CATSLSDFYNEQFF.

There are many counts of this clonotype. The CDR3 DNA sequence: TGTGCCAGCAGTTTAGCGGGGGCAGAGACCCAGTACTTC. Translated: CASSLAGAETQYF. This chain uses TRBV12-3 or TRBV12-4 with TRBJ2-5; the D gene is possibly TRBD1 (6 bases). Trimming removed 0 bases at V and 4 bases at J, with 6 bases between. This CDR3 contains 13 residues.